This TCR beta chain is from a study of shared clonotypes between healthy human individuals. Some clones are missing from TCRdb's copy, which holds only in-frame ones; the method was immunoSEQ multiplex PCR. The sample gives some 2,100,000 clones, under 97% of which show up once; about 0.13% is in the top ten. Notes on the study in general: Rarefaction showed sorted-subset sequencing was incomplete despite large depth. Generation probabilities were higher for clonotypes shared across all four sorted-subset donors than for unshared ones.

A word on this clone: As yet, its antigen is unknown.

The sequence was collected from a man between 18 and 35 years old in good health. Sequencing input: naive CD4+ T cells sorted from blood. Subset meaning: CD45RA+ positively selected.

The CDR3 loop reads CASADSYYGYTF. DNA for the CDR3: TGTGCCAGTGCGGACAGTTACTATGGCTACACCTTC. The chain links TRBV19 to TRBJ1-2, with a tentative D call TRBD1 (6 bases). Germline CDR1 is LNHDA and CDR2 is SQIVND (reference sequence). Deletions cut 8 bases from V and 3 bases from J, with 10 bases between. The CDR3 extends over 12 amino acids.